Presented here are 24 T cell receptor beta chains from one specimen sequenced in a study of HIV-infected patients and healthy controls. No cell fractionation was done, so the repertoire covers all unsorted peripheral blood T cells. cDNA was made from 500 ng RNA using alpha and beta constant primers. Using multiplexing indices, alpha and beta chain libraries were generated apart by chain-specific third strand synthesis. TCRdb recomputed calls from the 5' RACE reads with MiXCR, one row per CDR3 protein. Found here are 17,000 or so distinct CDR3 sequences, about 5% of them singletons; the top ten hold about 2%. What was sequenced was blood. All receptors come from an adult in good health.

The chain couples TRBV4-1 to TRBJ1-1, with 11 bases matching TRBD1. In germline, CDR1 is MGHRA, CDR2 YSYEKL. The CDR3 is 18 amino acids. Unmatched junction bases numbered 11, after V lost 5 bases and J lost 0 bases. Written as DNA, the CDR3 is TGCGCCAGCAGCACAGGGCCCTGGACAGGGGGCATGAACACTGAAGCTTTCTTT. Translating it yields CASSTGPWTGGMNTEAFF.

The table lists this clonotype with many counts. V is TRBV20-1 and J is TRBJ2-3; 8 bases are shared with TRBD2. Losses at the gene ends were 3 bases for V and 2 bases for J; bases not matched to a gene: 10. CDR1 and CDR2 from the germline V gene are DFQATT and SNEGSKA (reference sequence). This CDR3 region has 16 residues. This chain's CDR3 is CSARYPLAVHTDTQYF. CDR3 nucleotides: TGCAGTGCTAGGTACCCACTAGCGGTACACACAGATACGCAGTATTTT.

The chain recombines TRBV5-8 with TRBJ2-3, with 7 positions matching TRBD1. V lost 2 bases to trimming and J lost 2 bases; unmatched junction nucleotides: 5. CDR1 is SGHTS and CDR2 is YDEGEE in the germline V gene. This CDR3 comprises 15 residues. The CDR3 is CASSLEGANTDTQYF. The CDR3 coding sequence is TGTGCCAGCAGCTTAGAGGGGGCCAACACAGATACGCAGTATTTT.

At least ten counts were recorded for this clonotype. The chain combines TRBV7-3 with TRBJ1-6, with 8 bases identical to TRBD1. This CDR3 spans 14 amino acids. CDR1 is SGHTA and CDR2 is FQGTGA in the germline V gene. V was clipped by 5 bases and J by 7 bases; unmatched bases: 4. CDR3 DNA sequence: TGTGCCAGCAGCAGGACAGGGAACAATTCACCCCTCCACTTT. It specifies CASSRTGNNSPLHF.

This clonotype came up many times. The chain is built from TRBV12-3 or TRBV12-4 and TRBJ2-3, with TRBD2 matching over 9 bases. The CDR3 covers 17 residues. V lost 4 bases to trimming and J lost 1 base; unmatched junction nucleotides: 9. CDR3: CASSSSGTSFGTDTQYF. The CDR3 bases are TGTGCCAGCAGTTCGTCCGGGACTAGCTTCGGCACAGATACGCAGTATTTT.

V gene TRBV28 combines with J gene TRBJ1-1, with 8 bases identical to TRBD1. J gave up 5 bases and V 8 bases, and 10 bases lay outside the gene matches. The germline V gene has CDR1 MDHEN and CDR2 SYDVKM. The CDR3 consists of 14 residues. The CDR3 reads CASSTGAVLTEAFF. For the CDR3, the DNA is TGTGCCAGCTCGACAGGGGCCGTTTTAACTGAAGCTTTCTTT.

This clonotype was observed a few times. The chain uses TRBV3-1 and TRBJ2-1; 9 bases agree with TRBD1. Germline CDR1 and CDR2: LGHDT and YNNKEL (reference sequence). Unmatched junction bases numbered 10, after V lost 4 bases and J lost 9 bases. There are 15 residues in the CDR3. The CDR3 here is CASSPTGGFNSEQFF. The DNA of the CDR3 is TGTGCCAGCAGCCCCACAGGGGGCTTCAATAGTGAGCAGTTCTTC.

This clonotype occurred many times. The chain has TRBV6-6 and TRBJ1-6, with D hard to call. This CDR3 is 14 amino acids long. Germline V gene data show CDR1 as MNHNY and CDR2 as SVGAGI (reference sequence). V lost 0 bases, J lost 13 bases, and 13 bases lay in between. CDR3 coding DNA: TGTGCCAGCAGTTACTCGAACGACTGGCTGCCCCTCCACTTT. It is translated as CASSYSNDWLPLHF.

At least ten counts were recorded for this clonotype. The chain joins TRBV2 to TRBJ1-2, with TRBD1 identical over 11 bases. This CDR3 is built from 15 residues. Germline-derived CDR1 and CDR2 are SNHLY and FYNNEI. V dropped 7 bases and J dropped 7; count of bases not matched to a gene: 11. The CDR3 loop reads CASTHPGTGGSGYTF. The CDR3 region has the DNA TGTGCCAGCACCCACCCCGGGACAGGGGGGTCTGGCTACACCTTC.

This clonotype is judged medium-sized. This sequence joins TRBV20-1 and TRBJ1-5; D is perhaps TRBD1 (6 bases). CDR3 length: 14 residues. V was trimmed by 3 bases and J by 2 bases, leaving 11 bases between them. Looked up from germline, CDR1 is DFQATT and CDR2 is SNEGSKA (reference sequence). The CDR3 region is CSASPRGGNQPQHF. CDR3 coding DNA: TGCAGTGCTAGCCCCAGGGGTGGCAATCAGCCCCAGCATTTT.

By share, this clonotype counts as medium-sized. V gene TRBV9 combines with J gene TRBJ2-3; 10 bases match TRBD1. Germline V gives CDR1 SGDLS, CDR2 YYNGEE. V lost 2 bases to trimming and J lost 4 bases; unmatched junction nucleotides: 7. CDR3 length equals 16 residues. The CDR3 loop reads CASSVLPGQGSDTQYF. The CDR3, as DNA: TGTGCCAGCAGCGTTCTACCGGGACAGGGGTCAGATACGCAGTATTTT.

This clonotype was counted ten times or more. The chain employs TRBV29-1 and TRBJ1-2; 9 nucleotides line up with TRBD1. Germline CDR1 and CDR2: SQVTM and ANQGSEA. The CDR3 consists of 15 residues. V dropped 3 bases and J dropped 9; count of bases not matched to a gene: 14. CDR3 sequence reads: CSVDLGGTGKSSYTF. The CDR3 DNA is TGCAGCGTTGATTTGGGCGGGACAGGGAAGTCGAGCTACACCTTC.

As to this clonotype: A much larger clone lies one base from this, so it may be a read error. The chain is built from TRBV10-3 and TRBJ1-5; D uncertain. CDR1 and CDR2 (germline): ENHRY, SYGVKD. The CDR3 is 13 amino acids. CDR3 bases: TGTGCCATTCAGCTCTCTAGCAATCAGCCCCAGCGTTTT. Protein sequence: CAIQLSSNQPQRF.

This clonotype was observed at least ten times. The CDR3 sequence: CASSFSAGTYGYTF. CDR3 DNA: TGTGCCAGCAGTTTCTCCGCAGGGACATATGGCTACACCTTC. The chain employs TRBV28 and TRBJ1-2; possibly TRBD1 for D (6 bases). This CDR3 has 14 residues. Germline lookup yields CDR1 MDHEN and CDR2 SYDVKM. V was clipped by 3 bases and J by 5 bases, with 13 bases between them.

This clonotype was found many times. The rearrangement joins TRBV5-4 to TRBJ2-3; TRBD2 matches at 7 bases. This CDR3 is 18 amino acids long. Germline CDR1 SGHNT, CDR2 YYREEE (reference sequence). V lost 4 bases, J lost 1 base, and 15 bases stayed unmatched. CDR3 sequence: CASSPTLGGVARTDTQYF. CDR3 in DNA: TGTGCCAGCAGCCCTACATTGGGGGGGGTCGCGCGCACAGATACGCAGTATTTT. Complete variable domain (other parts from reference TRBV5-4 and TRBJ2-3): ETGVTQSPTHLIKTRGQQVTLRCSSQSGHNTVSWYQQALGQGPQFIFQYYREEENGRGNFPPRFSGLQFPNYSSELNVNALELDDSALYLCASSPTLGGVARTDTQYFGPGTRLTVL.

J is TRBJ1-5 and V is TRBV6-6, with a possible D match to TRBD1 (5 bases). The CDR3 sequence is 16 residues long. Trimming shortened V by 0 bases and J by 7 bases, and 16 bases separated the two germline ends. The germline V gene encodes CDR1 MNHNY and CDR2 SVGAGI (reference sequence). CDR3: CASSYSSRAVGQPQHF. In DNA, the CDR3 is TGTGCCAGCAGTTACTCGAGCAGGGCCGTCGGGCAGCCCCAGCATTTT.

In its sample, this clonotype was seen many times. The chain joins TRBV19 to TRBJ1-3; D is ambiguous. Trimming cost V 3 bases and J 4 bases, with 10 bases left between them. The CDR3 is made up of 14 amino acids. Looked up from germline, CDR1 is LNHDA and CDR2 is SQIVND (reference sequence). CDR3 DNA: TGTGCCAGTAGTATGGGTCAGCCAGGAAACACCATATATTTT. Its protein product is CASSMGQPGNTIYF.

This clonotype was seen many times. The rearrangement joins TRBV7-9 to TRBJ2-5; perhaps TRBD1 as D (5 bases). This CDR3 comprises 13 residues. Per the germline V gene, CDR1 is SEHNR and CDR2 is FQNEAQ (reference sequence). Trimming left V 11 bases short and J 4 bases short, with 17 bases between. The CDR3 protein is CAGARARGETQYF. CDR3 in DNA: TGTGCCGGGGCTAGAGCGCGCGGAGAGACCCAGTACTTC.

This clonotype has at least ten counts. This chain connects TRBV6-2 or TRBV6-3 to TRBJ1-6, with 8 bases matching TRBD1. The ends lost 2 bases at V and 5 bases at J; junction bases unmatched: 2. The germline V gene has CDR1 MNHEY and CDR2 SVGEGT. The CDR3 runs 15 residues. The chain's CDR3 is CASSYGQGDNSPLHF. As DNA, the CDR3 is TGTGCCAGCAGTTACGGACAGGGTGATAATTCACCCCTCCACTTT.

This clonotype counts as medium-sized. This rearrangement joins TRBV3-1 to TRBJ1-1; the D is unclear. The CDR3 loop spans 13 amino acids. Trimming removed 1 base at V and 8 bases at J, with 11 bases between. CDR1 is LGHDT and CDR2 is YNNKEL in the germline V gene (reference sequence). The CDR3 here is CASSQVEGTEAFF. The CDR3 bases are TGTGCCAGCAGCCAAGTAGAGGGCACGGAAGCTTTCTTT.

In this sample, this clonotype turned up a few times. The J gene is TRBJ1-1, the V gene TRBV5-4; 8 bases are a match to TRBD1. The CDR3 covers 14 residues. Germline CDR1 is SGHNT and CDR2 is YYREEE (reference sequence). After removal of 4 bases from V and 4 bases from J, the junction contained 6 bases not matched to a gene. The CDR3 protein is CASSIPTGATEAFF. CDR3 sequence (DNA): TGTGCCAGCAGCATACCGACAGGGGCCACTGAAGCTTTCTTT.

This clonotype was recorded many times. In nucleotides, the CDR3 is TGCAGCATATCGACAGACAATGAAAAACTGTTTTTT. Its translation is CSISTDNEKLFF. The V gene is TRBV29-1, the J gene TRBJ1-4, with TRBD1 as a possible D gene (5 bases). CDR1 is SQVTM and CDR2 is ANQGSEA in the germline V gene. Trimming stripped 8 bases from V and 5 bases from J, with 12 bases between. The CDR3 is 12 residues long.

This clonotype was counted many times. V is TRBV6-5 and J is TRBJ1-1, with 7 nucleotides matching TRBD1. The CDR3 is 18 amino acids. The trim removed 2 bases at V and 0 bases at J, leaving 12 bases unmatched. Germline V gene data show CDR1 as MNHEY and CDR2 as SVGAGI. The CDR3 DNA sequence: TGTGCCAGCAGTTACACGCGGCGGACAGGAGGGTTGAACACTGAAGCTTTCTTT. Amino acid sequence: CASSYTRRTGGLNTEAFF.

In this sample, this clonotype turned up many times. The chain couples TRBV19 to TRBJ1-1; D ambiguous. Germline values: CDR1 LNHDA, CDR2 SQIVND (reference sequence). Deletions cut 3 bases from V and 0 bases from J, with 8 bases between. The CDR3 totals 14 residues. CDR3 loop: CASSIGQLNTEAFF. The CDR3 bases are TGTGCCAGTAGTATCGGGCAGCTGAACACTGAAGCTTTCTTT.